This entry features one T cell receptor (beta chain) sequence. Its antigen remains unidentified. Qualities for individual bases were not recorded, and no much larger clone is one base off. The CDR3 goes from the cysteine to the phenylalanine over 12 residues. CDR3 DNA is the only sequence kept; it has 36 bases, read in frame from the first base. The germline ends are 13 bases apart after V is trimmed by 4 bases and J by 12 bases. The germline V gene (reference sequence) specifies LGHDT as CDR1 and YNNKEL as CDR2. The data are from a study of blood T cell repertoires in COVID-19 (TCRdb year 2020). Some background on the complete study: The collaborator samples originated in the United States, Italy and Spain and spanned the acute and convalescent phases of COVID-19. Where HLA class I and class II types were available, the types were taken from metadata supplied by the sample provider, not from assay-based typing. The sample metadata nearly always contained a de-identified subject ID, COVID-19 status, age in years and sex. A freely available public database, intended as a resource for researchers studying the immune response to SARS-CoV-2, is where the repertoires were released. The dataset comprised deeply sampled blood TCRbeta repertoires from subjects exposed to, actively infected with, or recovered from COVID-19. The material from the prospective study consisted of cDNA or gDNA derived from T cells, B-cell-depleted T cells, or PBMCs. Samples were obtained from the ongoing ImmuneRACE study (first 160 participants) and from some 1,200 subjects provided by 6 global collaborators. Study-wide conclusions, independent of this receptor: How much clinical and demographic metadata was included differed by source and by participant, and the metadata was provided uncurated.

The immunoSEQ Assay, a bias-controlled multiplex PCR, was used to amplify TCRbeta CDR3 regions from genomic DNA. The authors' pipeline ran thus. Nucleated cell counts per sample were estimated from amplification of reference gene primers within the assay. Sequence reads were collapsed and filtered to measure the absolute abundance of every unique TCRbeta CDR3 rearrangement. For each sample, productive Simpson clonality was calculated by taking the square root of Simpson's diversity index across productive rearrangements. TCRdb obtained this table from immuneACCESS and retained in-frame rearrangements with V and J assigned. These tables miss some clones; where compared with another copy, unresolved V genes account for less than half of the shortfall, and the remainder is unexplained. V and J calls and clone size are those listed in that table; D and trimming were worked out from the DNA. Recorded for this sample are 90,000 to 120,000 clones; around 90% of them occurred a single time. Approximately 4.9% of the sample is taken by the ten largest.

Each collaborating institution followed its own protocols to collect whole blood in K2EDTA tubes. For TCRbeta analysis, collaborator samples were shipped as frozen whole blood, as isolated PBMCs, or as DNA extracted from either sample type. The chain is made from TRBV3-1 (or the pseudogene TRBV3-2) and TRBJ2-1, with a tentative D gene TRBD2 over 5 matching bases. Sequences were obtained from peripheral blood. This sequence originates from a man between 40 and 49 years old with active or convalescent COVID-19. The CDR3 region: CASSRNDYPQFF. DNA sequence: TGTGCCAGCAGCCGGAATGACTATCCGCAGTTCTTC.